The entry below gives a single T cell receptor beta chain sequence along with its context. Germline values: CDR1 MGHDK, CDR2 SYGVNS. V shed 7 bases and J 3 bases; nucleotides not matched to a gene: 4. The CDR3 totals 14 residues. This entry comes from a study of shared clonotypes between healthy human individuals. Study summary: Donors had three CD4 naive, three CD4 memory, two CD8 naive and one CD8 memory plate apiece.

Deep level was the assay's run setting. Genomic DNA belonging to each subset was distributed in equal measure over several immunoSEQ plates. The protocol was immunoSEQ multiplex PCR, while the TCRdb copy is restricted to in-frame clones and leaves out a portion. This sample has around 2.1 million clones, with approximately 94% found just once. The J gene is TRBJ2-3, the V gene TRBV25-1; 10 bases are a match to TRBD1. This TCR came from a man aged 18 to 30 in good health. The sample taken for sequencing was naive CD4+ T cells sorted from blood. The subset is: CD45RA+ positively selected. The CDR3 DNA sequence: TGTGCCAGCAAGGGGGACAGGGGAACAGATACGCAGTATTTT. It specifies CASKGDRGTDTQYF.